This T cell receptor (beta chain) was captured in a study of cytomegalovirus exposure and HLA in healthy donors. Study in general: Earlier work reported around 110 million unique TCR beta sequences from 150 million to 200 million T cells.

The trim removed 2 bases at V and 4 bases at J, leaving 7 bases unmatched. The CDR3 covers 16 residues. CDR1 and CDR2 from the germline V gene are SGHRS and YFSETQ. PCR primers comprised 60 Vbeta and 13 Jbeta primers. Measured with immunoSEQ multiplex PCR; TCRdb has only the in-frame clones, and not every one. The sample lists about 120,000 clones, 63% seen once, with 9% to 10% in the top ten. The V and J genes are TRBV5-1 and TRBJ2-1; 9 bases are a match to TRBD2. The source of this sequence is a man aged 40-49 years in good health and CMV-seropositive. The sample comprised PBMCs. In DNA, the CDR3 is TGCGCCAGCAGCTTAAGCGGGAGGCAACCGTACAATGAGCAGTTCTTC. It codes for CASSLSGRQPYNEQFF. The whole variable domain, remainder taken from reference TRBV5-1 and TRBJ2-1, is KAGVTQTPRYLIKTRGQQVTLSCSPISGHRSVSWYQQTPGQGLQFLFEYFSETQRNKGNFPGRFSGRQFSNSRSEMNVSTLELGDSALYLCASSLSGRQPYNEQFFGPGTRLTVL.